The 3 T cell receptor beta chains given below trace back to one sample, sequenced in a study of early T cells in non-severe SARS-CoV-2 infection. From the 5' RACE reads, TCRdb called clonotypes with MiXCR, one entry per CDR3 protein. The sample has over 80,000 distinct CDR3 sequences, over 9.5% seen once. Sequenced material: whole blood, taken at baseline. The receptors shown here come from an adult who was a healthcare worker with PCR-confirmed SARS-CoV-2 infection or an uninfected control (not recorded which).

This clonotype has at least ten counts. The CDR3 loop reads CASGLLTGNEQFF. The CDR3 bases are TGTGCCAGCGGACTACTGACCGGGAATGAGCAGTTCTTC. The chain links TRBV14 to TRBJ2-1, with a possible D match to TRBD2 (6 bases). Trimming shortened V by 8 bases and J by 7 bases, and 15 bases separated the two germline ends. CDR3 size: 13 residues. The V gene's germline CDR1 is SGHDN and CDR2 FVKESK.

This sequence joins TRBV29-1 and TRBJ2-3, with TRBD1 identical over 10 bases. Germline values: CDR1 SQVTM, CDR2 ANQGSEA. CDR3 length equals 15 residues. V lost 5 bases to trimming and J lost 6 bases; unmatched junction nucleotides: 11. The CDR3 sequence: CSVQTGTGVYDTQYF. The CDR3 region has the DNA TGCAGCGTTCAAACCGGGACAGGGGTTTACGATACGCAGTATTTT.

In this sample, this clonotype turned up many times. The CDR3 nucleotides are TGTGCCAGCAGCTTAGATGAGTGGGGAGGCTACACCTTC. Translating gives CASSLDEWGGYTF. The J gene is TRBJ1-2, the V gene TRBV11-2, with D unclear. Trimming took 0 bases from V and 8 from J, leaving 10 bases between them. Germline V gene lookup returns CDR1 SGHAT and CDR2 FQNNGV. This CDR3 has 13 residues. The variable domain in full, completed from reference TRBV11-2 and TRBJ1-2, reads EAGVAQSPRYKIIEKRQSVAFWCNPISGHATLYWYQQILGQGPKLLIQFQNNGVVDDSQLPKDRFSAERLKGVDSTLKIQPAKLEDSAVYLCASSLDEWGGYTFGSGTRLTVV.